A selection of T cell receptor beta chains follows, all from one sample in a study of T cell responses to AZD1222 COVID-19 vaccine. Clones were read by immunoSEQ multiplex PCR, and TCRdb kept only the in-frame ones, dropping some. There are around 100,000 clones in the sample; approximately 92% occur only once, and 0.95% to 1.5% lies in the top ten. The sequencing here drew on peripheral blood, taken on day 0 of AZD1222 vaccination. The receptors stem from an adult in good health. CDR3s include the opening cysteine and the closing phenylalanine or tryptophan. D genes are given only for firm matches. Size tells how often a clone was seen (once, few, many) or the class of an expanded clone, and some rows leave it out.

CDR3aa	CDR3nt	len	j_gene	d_gene	v_gene	abundance
CASTGTSGSNEQFF	TGCGCCAGCACCGGGACTAGCGGGAGTAATGAGCAGTTCTTC	14	TRBJ2-1	TRBD2	TRBV10-1	-
CSGGTGGNYGYTF	TGCAGCGGTGGGACAGGGGGCAACTATGGCTACACCTTC	13	TRBJ1-2	TRBD1	TRBV29-1	-
CASSKGQGPYEQYF	TGTGCCAGCAGCAAAGGTCAGGGCCCCTACGAGCAGTACTTC	14	TRBJ2-7	-	TRBV21-1	-
CSVDGVVVTEAFF	TGCAGCGTTGATGGGGTTGTCGTCACTGAAGCTTTCTTT	13	TRBJ1-1	-	TRBV29-1	-
CASSFTGTAAYNEQFF	TGCGCCAGCAGCTTCACCGGGACAGCGGCCTACAATGAGCAGTTCTTC	16	TRBJ2-1	TRBD1	TRBV5-1	-
CASSQEGGADTQYF	TGCGCCAGCAGCCAAGAAGGCGGGGCAGATACGCAGTATTTT	14	TRBJ2-3	-	TRBV4-3	-
CASSYVGALAKNIQYF	TGTGCCAGCAGTTACGTGGGGGCCTTAGCCAAAAACATTCAGTACTTC	16	TRBJ2-4	-	TRBV6-2/TRBV6-3	-
CASSSGPYPRETQYF	TGTGCCAGCAGCTCAGGGCCCTACCCTCGAGAGACCCAGTACTTC	15	TRBJ2-5	-	TRBV7-9	-
CASRQTAVGDTQYF	TGTGCCAGCAGACAGACGGCAGTGGGGGATACGCAGTATTTT	14	TRBJ2-3	-	TRBV7-8	-
CASSQDRARSPLHF	TGTGCCAGCTCACAGGACCGTGCAAGATCACCCCTCCACTTT	14	TRBJ1-6	-	TRBV18	-
CASSTTGNTEAFF	TGTGCCAGCAGTACTACAGGGAACACTGAAGCTTTCTTT	13	TRBJ1-1	-	TRBV6-5	-
CASSEAAGSGNTIYF	TGTGCCAGCAGTGAAGCGGCGGGTTCAGGAAACACCATATATTTT	15	TRBJ1-3	-	TRBV2	-
CASSFDPSSYNEQFF	TGTGCCAGCAGTTTCGACCCTAGCTCCTACAATGAGCAGTTCTTC	15	TRBJ2-1	-	TRBV27	once
CASSEAGEQFF	TGTGCCAGCAGTGAAGCTGGTGAGCAGTTCTTC	11	TRBJ2-1	-	TRBV6-1	-
CATSDPGGKNRRDEQFF	TGTGCCACCAGTGACCCCGGGGGGAAGAATCGGCGGGATGAGCAGTTCTTC	17	TRBJ2-1	TRBD2	TRBV24-1	-
CASSLVAGGADTQYF	TGTGCCAGCAGCTTAGTAGCGGGGGGCGCAGATACGCAGTATTTT	15	TRBJ2-3	TRBD2	TRBV7-2	few
CASSQASPGFRGTGELFF	TGTGCCAGCAGCCAAGCCTCTCCAGGGTTTCGCGGCACCGGGGAGCTGTTTTTT	18	TRBJ2-2	-	TRBV14	-
CASSQELGQDYGYTF	TGCGCCAGCAGCCAAGAGTTGGGACAGGATTATGGCTACACCTTC	15	TRBJ1-2	TRBD1	TRBV4-1	-
CASGGLAGNTGELFF	TGTGCTAGTGGGGGACTAGCGGGGAACACCGGGGAGCTGTTTTTT	15	TRBJ2-2	TRBD2	TRBV12-5	-
CASSKLRQGGWDGYTF	TGCGCCAGCAGCAAACTCCGACAGGGGGGCTGGGATGGCTACACCTTC	16	TRBJ1-2	TRBD1	TRBV5-1	-
CASSDSETGELFF	TGTGCCAGCAGTGACTCTGAAACCGGGGAGCTGTTTTTT	13	TRBJ2-2	-	TRBV6-4	once
CAWSALLGTGELFF	TGTGCCTGGAGTGCCCTACTTGGGACCGGGGAGCTGTTTTTT	14	TRBJ2-2	-	TRBV30	-
CASSIAGTGGYTF	TGTGCCAGTAGTATAGCCGGGACAGGGGGCTACACCTTC	13	TRBJ1-2	TRBD1	TRBV19	-
CAWSVSGVKDTQYF	TGTGCCTGGAGCGTTTCGGGAGTGAAAGATACGCAGTATTTT	14	TRBJ2-3	-	TRBV30	-
CASRGTGGNEAFF	TGTGCCAGCAGGGGGACAGGGGGCAATGAAGCTTTCTTT	13	TRBJ1-1	TRBD1	TRBV6-5	-
CSGLPGRGRNEQFF	TGCAGCGGACTCCCCGGGAGGGGACGCAATGAGCAGTTCTTC	14	TRBJ2-1	TRBD2	TRBV29-1	-
CASLNRRLPGYTF	TGCGCCAGCCTGAACAGGAGACTCCCTGGCTACACCTTC	13	TRBJ1-2	-	TRBV23-1	-
CASSQDLANTEAFF	TGCGCCAGCAGCCAAGATCTGGCGAACACTGAAGCTTTCTTT	14	TRBJ1-1	-	TRBV4-3	-
CASSATGSNSPLHF	TGTGCCAGCAGCGCGACAGGGTCAAATTCACCCCTCCACTTT	14	TRBJ1-6	TRBD1	TRBV7-2	-
CASSLLAGDYEQYF	TGTGCCAGCAGCTTACTAGCGGGGGATTACGAGCAGTACTTC	14	TRBJ2-7	TRBD2	TRBV7-2	-
CSVEARAGALGGELFF	TGCAGCGTTGAGGCTCGAGCGGGGGCCTTAGGCGGGGAGCTGTTTTTT	16	TRBJ2-2	TRBD2	TRBV29-1	once
CASSFFSGDGYTF	TGTGCCAGCAGCTTTTTCTCCGGAGATGGCTACACCTTC	13	TRBJ1-2	-	TRBV11-1	-
CASSQLGLTNEKLFF	TGCGCCAGCAGCCAACTAGGGTTGACTAATGAAAAACTGTTTTTT	15	TRBJ1-4	-	TRBV4-1	-
CASSPTGRPEAFF	TGTGCCAGCAGCCCTACTGGACGACCTGAAGCTTTCTTT	13	TRBJ1-1	-	TRBV12-1	once
CASSVAGRASGANVLTF	TGTGCCAGCAGCGTAGCGGGACGGGCCTCTGGGGCCAACGTCCTGACTTTC	17	TRBJ2-6	-	TRBV9	-
CASSTGKGSEQYF	TGTGCCAGCAGCACAGGGAAGGGAAGCGAGCAGTACTTC	13	TRBJ2-7	-	TRBV7-9	few
CASSVQGAENEQFF	TGTGCCAGCAGCGTACAGGGGGCTGAAAATGAGCAGTTCTTC	14	TRBJ2-1	TRBD1	TRBV7-3	-
CASGPDTQYF	TGTGCCAGCGGACCAGATACGCAGTATTTT	10	TRBJ2-3	-	TRBV28	-
CASSSSTSSEQYF	TGTGCCAGCAGTTCGAGCACGTCCTCCGAGCAGTACTTC	13	TRBJ2-7	-	TRBV12-3/TRBV12-4	few
CATSKKWGAGVSNQPQHF	TGTGCCACCAGCAAAAAATGGGGCGCAGGGGTTAGCAATCAGCCCCAGCATTTT	18	TRBJ1-5	-	TRBV15	-
CASSSSGTGVQPQHF	TGTGCCAGCAGCTCCTCCGGGACAGGGGTCCAGCCCCAGCATTTT	15	TRBJ1-5	TRBD1	TRBV7-8	-
CASSLDPGEGSPLYF	TGTGCCAGCAGCTTGGACCCCGGGGAGGGTTCACCCCTCTACTTT	15	TRBJ1-6	-	TRBV5-4	-
CASRVGTGDLGEQYF	TGTGCCAGCAGAGTAGGGACAGGGGACCTCGGGGAGCAGTACTTC	15	TRBJ2-7	TRBD1	TRBV6-5	-